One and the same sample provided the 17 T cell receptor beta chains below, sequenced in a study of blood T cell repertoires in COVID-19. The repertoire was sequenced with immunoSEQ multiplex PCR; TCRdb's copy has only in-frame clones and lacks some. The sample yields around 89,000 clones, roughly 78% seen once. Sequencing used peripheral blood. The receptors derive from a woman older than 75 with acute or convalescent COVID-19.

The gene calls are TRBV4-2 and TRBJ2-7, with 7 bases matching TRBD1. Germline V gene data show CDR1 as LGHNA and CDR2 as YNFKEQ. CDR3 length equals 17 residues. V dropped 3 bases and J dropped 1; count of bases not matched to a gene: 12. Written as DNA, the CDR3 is TGTGCCAGCAGCCACGCCATGGGGACAGCCCGATCCTACGAGCAGTACTTC. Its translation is CASSHAMGTARSYEQYF.

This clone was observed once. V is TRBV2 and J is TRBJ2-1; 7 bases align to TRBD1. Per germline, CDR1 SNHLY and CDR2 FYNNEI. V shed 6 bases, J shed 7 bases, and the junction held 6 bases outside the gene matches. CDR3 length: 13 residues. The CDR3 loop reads CASSYVRGNEQFF. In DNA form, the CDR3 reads TGTGCCAGCAGCTACGTCAGGGGGAATGAGCAGTTCTTC.

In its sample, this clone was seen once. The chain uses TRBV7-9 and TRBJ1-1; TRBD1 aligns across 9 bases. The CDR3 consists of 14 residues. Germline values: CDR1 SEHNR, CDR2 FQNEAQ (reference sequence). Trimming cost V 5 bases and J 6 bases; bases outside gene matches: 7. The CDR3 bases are TGTGCCAGCAGCACCCCTGACAGGGGGTCTGAAGCTTTCTTT. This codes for CASSTPDRGSEAFF.

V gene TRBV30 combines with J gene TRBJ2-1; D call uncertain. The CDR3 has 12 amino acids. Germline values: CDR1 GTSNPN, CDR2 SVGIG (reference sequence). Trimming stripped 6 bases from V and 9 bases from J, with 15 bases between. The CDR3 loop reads CACPRSSGEQFF. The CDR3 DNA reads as TGTGCCTGCCCCCGATCGTCAGGTGAGCAGTTCTTC.

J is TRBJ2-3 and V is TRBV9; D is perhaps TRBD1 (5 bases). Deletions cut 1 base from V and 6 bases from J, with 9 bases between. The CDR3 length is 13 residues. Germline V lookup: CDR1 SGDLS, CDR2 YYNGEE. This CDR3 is CASSVRGSDTQYF. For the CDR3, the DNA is TGTGCCAGCAGCGTAAGGGGATCGGATACGCAGTATTTT.

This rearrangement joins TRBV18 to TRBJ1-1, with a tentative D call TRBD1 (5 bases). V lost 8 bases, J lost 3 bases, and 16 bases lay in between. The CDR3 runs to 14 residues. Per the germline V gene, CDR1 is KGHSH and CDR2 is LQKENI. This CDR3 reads CASAFRGGDTEAFF. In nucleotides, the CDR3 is TGTGCCAGCGCGTTTAGGGGAGGGGACACTGAAGCTTTCTTT.

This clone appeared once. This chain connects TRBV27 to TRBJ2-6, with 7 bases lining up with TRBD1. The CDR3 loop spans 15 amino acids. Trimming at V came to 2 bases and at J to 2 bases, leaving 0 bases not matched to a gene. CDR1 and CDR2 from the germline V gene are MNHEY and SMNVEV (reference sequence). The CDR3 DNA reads TGTGCCAGCAGTTTAGGACAGGCTGGGGCCAACGTCCTGACTTTC. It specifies CASSLGQAGANVLTF.

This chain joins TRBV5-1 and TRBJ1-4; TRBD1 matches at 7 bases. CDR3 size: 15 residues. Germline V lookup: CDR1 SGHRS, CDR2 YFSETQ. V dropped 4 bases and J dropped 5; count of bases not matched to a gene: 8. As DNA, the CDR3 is TGCGCCAGCAGCCCAACGGACAGGCCAAATGAAAAACTGTTTTTT. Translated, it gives CASSPTDRPNEKLFF.

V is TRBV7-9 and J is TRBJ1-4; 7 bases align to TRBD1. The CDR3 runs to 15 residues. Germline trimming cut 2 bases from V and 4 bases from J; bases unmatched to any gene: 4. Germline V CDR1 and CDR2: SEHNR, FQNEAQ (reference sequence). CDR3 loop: CASSLRQGSNEKLFF. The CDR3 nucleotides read TGTGCCAGCAGCTTACGACAGGGTAGTAATGAAAAACTGTTTTTT.

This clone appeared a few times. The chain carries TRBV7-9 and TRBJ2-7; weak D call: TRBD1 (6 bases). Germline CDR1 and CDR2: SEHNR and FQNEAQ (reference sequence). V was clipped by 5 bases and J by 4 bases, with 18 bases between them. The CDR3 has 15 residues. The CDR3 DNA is TGTGCCAGCAGCGCGGCCCGGGACACATTATACGAGCAGTACTTC. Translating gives CASSAARDTLYEQYF.

The CDR3 here is CASSLIPLRQGETQYF. Written as DNA, the CDR3 is TGTGCCAGCAGCTTAATACCGCTCCGGCAGGGGGAGACCCAGTACTTC. The chain joins TRBV7-3 to TRBJ2-5; D is possibly TRBD1 (6 bases). Between the trimmed V and J ends, which lost 1 base and 5 bases, there was a span of 17 bases. Germline V CDR1 and CDR2: SGHTA, FQGTGA. This CDR3 has 16 residues. Drawing the rest from reference TRBV7-3 and TRBJ2-5, the complete variable domain is GAGVSQTPSNKVTEKGKYVELRCDPISGHTALYWYRQSLGQGPEFLIYFQGTGAADDSGLPNDRFFAVRPEGSVSTLKIQRTERGDSAVYLCASSLIPLRQGETQYFGPGTRLLVL.

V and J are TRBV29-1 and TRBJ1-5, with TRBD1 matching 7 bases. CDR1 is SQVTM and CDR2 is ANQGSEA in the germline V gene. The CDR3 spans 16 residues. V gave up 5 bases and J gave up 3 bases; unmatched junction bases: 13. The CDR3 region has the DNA TGCAGCGTTTTAGAGGGGTGGGGACAGCCCAATCAGCCCCAGCATTTT. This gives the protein CSVLEGWGQPNQPQHF.

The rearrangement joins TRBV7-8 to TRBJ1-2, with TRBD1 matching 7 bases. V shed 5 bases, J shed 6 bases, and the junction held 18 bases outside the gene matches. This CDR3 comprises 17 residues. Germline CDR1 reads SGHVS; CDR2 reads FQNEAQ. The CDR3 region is CASSPGTALDPLHGYTF. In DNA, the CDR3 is TGTGCCAGCAGCCCCGGGACAGCTCTCGACCCTCTCCATGGCTACACCTTC.

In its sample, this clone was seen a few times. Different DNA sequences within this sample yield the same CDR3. The CDR3 region has the DNA TGTGCCACCAGCAGAGCGGGTCAGCCCCAGCATTTT. It codes for CATSRAGQPQHF. The J gene is TRBJ1-5, the V gene TRBV15, with D hard to call. Trimming cost V 1 base and J 6 bases, with 4 bases left between them. This CDR3 spans 12 amino acids. Germline V CDR1 and CDR2: LNHNV, YYDKDF (reference sequence).

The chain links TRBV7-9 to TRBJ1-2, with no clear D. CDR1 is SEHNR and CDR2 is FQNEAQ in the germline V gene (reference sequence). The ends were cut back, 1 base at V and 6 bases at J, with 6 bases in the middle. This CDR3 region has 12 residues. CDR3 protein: CASSLGGHGYTF. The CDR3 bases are TGTGCCAGCAGCTTAGGTGGGCATGGCTACACCTTC. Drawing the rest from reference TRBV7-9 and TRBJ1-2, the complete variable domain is DTGVSQNPRHKITKRGQNVTFRCDPISEHNRLYWYRQTLGQGPEFLTYFQNEAQLEKSRLLSDRFSAERPKGSFSTLEIQRTEQGDSAMYLCASSLGGHGYTFGSGTRLTVV.

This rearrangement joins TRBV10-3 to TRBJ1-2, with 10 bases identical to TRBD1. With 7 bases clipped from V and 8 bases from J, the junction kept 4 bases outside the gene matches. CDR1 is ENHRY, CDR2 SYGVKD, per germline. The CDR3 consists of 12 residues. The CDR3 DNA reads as TGTGCCATCACTGGGACAGGGGCCGGCTACACCTTC. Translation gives CAITGTGAGYTF.

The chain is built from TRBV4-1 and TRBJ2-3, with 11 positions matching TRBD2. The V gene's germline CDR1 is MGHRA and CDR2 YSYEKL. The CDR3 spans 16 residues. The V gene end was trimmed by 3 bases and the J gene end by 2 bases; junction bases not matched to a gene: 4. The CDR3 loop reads CASSQLAGGPTDTQYF. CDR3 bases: TGCGCCAGCAGCCAGCTAGCGGGGGGCCCCACAGATACGCAGTATTTT.